A single sample gave rise to the 12 T cell receptor beta chains below, sequenced in a study of blood T cell repertoires in COVID-19. The table came from immunoSEQ multiplex PCR; TCRdb's copy has only in-frame clones and leaves some out. The table records about 320,000 clones, around 90% of them present only once. Sample: PBMCs or T cells enriched from blood (not recorded which). The source is a woman under 30 who had recovered from COVID-19.

The gene calls are TRBV9 and TRBJ2-7; TRBD1 might be the D (6 bases). There are 14 residues in the CDR3. CDR1 SGDLS and CDR2 YYNGEE come from the germline V gene. V dropped 0 bases and J dropped 3 bases, with 10 bases sitting between them. DNA for the CDR3: TGTGCCAGCAGCGTAGAGTTAGGGGGCTACGAGCAGTACTTC. Translated: CASSVELGGYEQYF.

The J gene is TRBJ2-1, the V gene TRBV14, with TRBD2 matching 10 bases. The V gene end was trimmed by 4 bases and the J gene end by 2 bases; junction bases not matched to a gene: 5. The CDR3 extends over 16 amino acids. CDR1 is SGHDN and CDR2 is FVKESK in the germline V gene. The CDR3 reads CASSLLAGGPYNEQFF. The CDR3 nucleotides read TGTGCCAGCAGCCTTTTAGCGGGGGGCCCCTACAATGAGCAGTTCTTC.

The genes are TRBV10-2 and TRBJ2-3; 8 positions agree with TRBD2. CDR3 length: 15 amino acids. Looked up from germline, CDR1 is WSHSY and CDR2 is SAAADI. The V gene end was trimmed by 2 bases and the J gene end by 4 bases; junction bases not matched to a gene: 5. The CDR3 nucleotides read TGCGCCAGCAGTGAGGGGACTAGGGTTCCAGATACGCAGTATTTT. It yields the protein CASSEGTRVPDTQYF.

The rearrangement joins TRBV29-1 to TRBJ2-1; the match to TRBD1 covers 11 bases. With V trimmed by 4 bases and J by 2 bases, 1 base remained unmatched. The CDR3 consists of 14 residues. Germline V gene sequence: CDR1 SQVTM, CDR2 ANQGSEA. CDR3 DNA: TGCAGCGTTGGGGGACAGGGGGCCTACAATGAGCAGTTCTTC. It yields the protein CSVGGQGAYNEQFF.

The chain links TRBV3-1 (or the pseudogene TRBV3-2) to TRBJ2-3; D possibly corresponds to TRBD2 (5 bases). The CDR3 consists of 16 residues. V was trimmed by 0 bases and J by 2 bases, leaving 12 bases between them. Germline V gene data show CDR1 as LGHDT and CDR2 as YNNKEL (reference sequence). In DNA, the CDR3 is TGTGCCAGCAGCCAAGATGCTAGCCGCCTCACAGATACGCAGTATTTT. Encoded protein: CASSQDASRLTDTQYF.

The chain combines TRBV7-9 with TRBJ1-2; D gene uncertain. The CDR3 runs to 14 residues. Trimming shortened V by 2 bases and J by 0 bases, and 7 bases separated the two germline ends. The V gene's germline CDR1 is SEHNR and CDR2 FQNEAQ (reference sequence). The CDR3 sequence: CASSLSGTNYGYTF. The CDR3 region has the DNA TGTGCCAGCAGCTTATCGGGAACTAACTATGGCTACACCTTC.

The chain has TRBV2 and TRBJ1-4; the D is unclear. The CDR3 length is 11 residues. Trimming cost V 7 bases and J 8 bases, with 8 bases left between them. Germline V gives CDR1 SNHLY, CDR2 FYNNEI. Here the CDR3 DNA reads TGTGCCAGCACGTACTCCGAAAAACTGTTTTTT. It specifies CASTYSEKLFF.

This clone was picked up one time. For the CDR3, the DNA is TGTGCCACCAAGACAGCCAACTATGGCTACACCTTC. This sequence encodes CATKTANYGYTF. The V call is TRBV27, the J call TRBJ1-2; weak D call: TRBD1 (5 bases). CDR1 is MNHEY and CDR2 is SMNVEV in the germline V gene (reference sequence). V gave up 10 bases and J gave up 2 bases, with 11 bases separating them. This CDR3 has 12 amino acids.

The chain combines TRBV13 with TRBJ2-1, with TRBD2 matching 8 bases. This CDR3 contains 15 residues. Germline V gene lookup returns CDR1 PRHDT and CDR2 FYEKMQ (reference sequence). With V trimmed by 2 bases and J by 8 bases, 8 bases remained unmatched. The CDR3 is CASSLRRGARHEQFF. CDR3 coding DNA: TGTGCCAGCAGCTTACGGCGGGGGGCCCGGCATGAGCAGTTCTTC.

The gene calls are TRBV7-3 and TRBJ1-1, with 8 bases identical to TRBD1. Losses at the gene ends were 4 bases for V and 5 bases for J; bases not matched to a gene: 18. This CDR3 is built from 18 residues. CDR1 is SGHTA, CDR2 FQGTGA, per germline. The CDR3 DNA follows: TGTGCCAGCAGCTCGACGGGACAGGCCTCCCCCAGGGAGACTGAAGCTTTCTTT. It is translated as CASSSTGQASPRETEAFF.

This chain links TRBV6-5 with TRBJ2-7; a possible D gene is TRBD2 (5 bases). This CDR3 comprises 15 residues. Trimming took 10 bases from V and 2 from J, leaving 21 bases between them. Germline CDR1 and CDR2: MNHEY and SVGAGI. CDR3 loop: CATKAERGIAYEQYF. CDR3 nucleotides: TGTGCCACCAAAGCTGAACGGGGAATCGCCTACGAGCAGTACTTC.

The CDR3 is CASSYRISQGLDYNEQFF. As DNA, the CDR3 is TGTGCCAGCAGTTACCGAATATCGCAGGGGCTGGACTACAATGAGCAGTTCTTC. This rearrangement joins TRBV6-2 or TRBV6-3 to TRBJ2-1; perhaps TRBD1 as D (6 bases). This CDR3 is built from 18 residues. In germline, CDR1 is MNHEY, CDR2 SVGEGT. With 2 bases removed from V and 3 bases from J, the gap between germline ends came to 20 bases.